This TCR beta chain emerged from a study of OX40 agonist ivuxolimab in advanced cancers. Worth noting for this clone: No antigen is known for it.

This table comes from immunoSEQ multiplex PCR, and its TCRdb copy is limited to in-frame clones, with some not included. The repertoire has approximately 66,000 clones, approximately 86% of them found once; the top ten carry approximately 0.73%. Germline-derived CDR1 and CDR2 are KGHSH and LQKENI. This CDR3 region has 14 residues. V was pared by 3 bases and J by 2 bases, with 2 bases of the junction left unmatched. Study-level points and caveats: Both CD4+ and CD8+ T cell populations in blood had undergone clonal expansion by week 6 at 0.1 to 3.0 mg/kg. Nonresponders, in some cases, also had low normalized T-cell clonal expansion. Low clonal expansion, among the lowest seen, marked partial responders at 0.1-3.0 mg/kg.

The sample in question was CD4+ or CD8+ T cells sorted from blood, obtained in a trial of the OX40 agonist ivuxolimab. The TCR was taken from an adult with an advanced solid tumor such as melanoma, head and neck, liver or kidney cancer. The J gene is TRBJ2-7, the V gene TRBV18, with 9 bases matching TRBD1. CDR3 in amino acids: CASSPTGGTYEQYF. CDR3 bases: TGTGCCAGCTCACCCACAGGGGGCACCTACGAGCAGTACTTC.